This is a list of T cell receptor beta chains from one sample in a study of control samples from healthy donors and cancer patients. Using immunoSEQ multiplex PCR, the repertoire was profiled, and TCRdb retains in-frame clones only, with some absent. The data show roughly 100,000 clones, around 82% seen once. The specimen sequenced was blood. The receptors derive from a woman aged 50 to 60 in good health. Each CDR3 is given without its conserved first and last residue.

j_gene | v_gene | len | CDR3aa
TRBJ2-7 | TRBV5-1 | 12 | ASSLGESTSEQY
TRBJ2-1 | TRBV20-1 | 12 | SASSGTSLHEQF
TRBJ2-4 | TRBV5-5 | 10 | ASSLVADIQY
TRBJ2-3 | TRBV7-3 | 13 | ASSLSRGRTDTQY
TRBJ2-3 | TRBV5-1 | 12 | ASSSGQGADTQY
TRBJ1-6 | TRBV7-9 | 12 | ASSSGQGSSPLH
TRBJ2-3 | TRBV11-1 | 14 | ASRKFRGGSTDTQY
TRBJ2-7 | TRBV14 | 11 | ASSQGPTTGQN
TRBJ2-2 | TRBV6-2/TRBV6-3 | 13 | ASSYGQGWTGELF
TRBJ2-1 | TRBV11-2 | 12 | ASSTITGGNEQF
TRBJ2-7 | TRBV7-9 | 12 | ASSLVGTSYEQY
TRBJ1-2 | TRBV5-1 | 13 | ASSPTSEAGYGYT
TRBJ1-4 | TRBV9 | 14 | ASSAGGTGSNEKLF
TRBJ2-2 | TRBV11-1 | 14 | ASSSPGLPNTGELF
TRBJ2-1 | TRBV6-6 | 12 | ASSYPEGRNEQF
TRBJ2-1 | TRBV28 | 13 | ASSSITLGDNEQF